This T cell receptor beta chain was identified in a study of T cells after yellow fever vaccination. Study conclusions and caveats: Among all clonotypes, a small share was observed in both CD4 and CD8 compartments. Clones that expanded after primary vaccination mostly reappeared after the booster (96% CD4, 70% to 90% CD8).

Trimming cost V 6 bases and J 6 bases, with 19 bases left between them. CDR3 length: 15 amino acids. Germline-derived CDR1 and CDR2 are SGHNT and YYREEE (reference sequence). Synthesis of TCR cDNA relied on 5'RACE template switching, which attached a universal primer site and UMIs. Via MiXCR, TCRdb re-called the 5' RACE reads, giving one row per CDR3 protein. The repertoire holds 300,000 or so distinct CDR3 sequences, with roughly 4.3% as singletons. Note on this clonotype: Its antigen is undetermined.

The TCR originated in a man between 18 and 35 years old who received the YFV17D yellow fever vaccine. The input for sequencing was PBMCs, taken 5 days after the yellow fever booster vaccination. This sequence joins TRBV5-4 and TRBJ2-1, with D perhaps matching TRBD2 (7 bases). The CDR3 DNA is TGTGCCAGCACCCCGGATGGGGGGGGCCGCAATGAGCAGTTCTTC. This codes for CASTPDGGGRNEQFF.